These 31 T cell receptor beta chains originate from one sample sequenced in a study of beta chain features in type 1 diabetes. The investigators reverse transcribed all of the isolated RNA, so they sequenced expressed TCRB transcripts. The repertoire was sequenced with immunoSEQ multiplex PCR; TCRdb's copy has only in-frame clones and lacks some. The sample consists of about 130,000 clones, 7% to 10% of them appearing once. Findings and caveats of the study: Significant though moderate, a shortening of TCRB CDR3s appeared in all four CD4+ subsets of Type 1 diabetes patients.

No antigen has been identified for these receptors. Sequencing was performed on central memory CD4+ T cells from blood. Receptors originate from a man aged 25 to 45 with type 1 diabetes.

The V and J genes are TRBV5-4 and TRBJ2-7; 9 bases map to TRBD2. The junction had 11 bases not matched to a gene; V was cut back by 7 bases and J by 3 bases. The germline V gene has CDR1 SGHNT and CDR2 YYREEE (reference sequence). The CDR3 is 15 amino acids. CDR3 DNA sequence: TGTGCCAGCCAAGCCAAGACTAGCGGAAACTACGAGCAGTACTTC. Translated, it gives CASQAKTSGNYEQYF.

This clone has only a few counts. The chain has TRBV19 and TRBJ2-1; D perhaps matches TRBD2 (9 bases). There are 16 residues in the CDR3. CDR1 and CDR2 (germline): LNHDA, SQIVND (reference sequence). With 1 base removed from V and 7 bases from J, the gap between germline ends came to 17 bases. CDR3 residues: CASSIAGGGGVNEQFF. The DNA of the CDR3 is TGTGCCAGTAGTATAGCAGGGGGCGGGGGGGTTAATGAGCAGTTCTTC.

This clone showed up just a few times. The genes are TRBV5-1 and TRBJ2-1; unclear D gene. This CDR3 has 11 residues. Trimming took 4 bases from V and 4 from J, leaving 3 bases between them. Germline CDR1 and CDR2: SGHRS and YFSETQ. The CDR3 spells CASSEYNEQFF. CDR3 bases: TGCGCCAGCAGCGAGTACAATGAGCAGTTCTTC.

This clone appeared many times. The chain employs TRBV10-3 and TRBJ1-6, with D perhaps matching TRBD1 (6 bases). The V end lost 4 bases, the J end lost 7 bases, and 11 bases lay between the germline ends. The V gene's germline CDR1 is ENHRY and CDR2 SYGVKD. The CDR3 length is 14 residues. The CDR3 spells CAISGQETNSPLHF. The CDR3 DNA reads TGTGCCATCAGTGGACAGGAAACAAATTCACCCCTCCACTTT.

This clone has more than one count but fewer than ten. The rearrangement links TRBV2 to TRBJ2-3; 8 nucleotides align to TRBD1. This CDR3 has 16 residues. After removal of 6 bases from V and 1 base from J, the junction contained 9 bases not matched to a gene. Germline-derived CDR1 and CDR2 are SNHLY and FYNNEI. The CDR3 reads CASSVRTGGGTDTQYF. CDR3 sequence (DNA): TGTGCCAGCAGCGTAAGAACAGGGGGAGGCACAGATACGCAGTATTTT.

V and J are TRBV28 and TRBJ1-5, with D unclear. The germline V gene encodes CDR1 MDHEN and CDR2 SYDVKM. The CDR3 has 15 amino acids. The V and J ends lost 6 bases and 7 bases respectively, with 19 bases between them. For the CDR3, the DNA is TGTGCCAGCAGCTCCCCCCTAGGCACCGGACAGCCCCAGCATTTT. This gives the protein CASSSPLGTGQPQHF.

This clone occurred a few times. CDR3 DNA sequence: TGTGCCAGCAGCTCTAGCGGGGGGGTTACCTACGAGCAGTACTTC. Its protein is CASSSSGGVTYEQYF. The V call is TRBV5-6, the J call TRBJ2-7, with 12 bases matching TRBD2. CDR1 is SGHDT and CDR2 is YYEEEE in the germline V gene. The CDR3 has 15 residues. With V trimmed by 3 bases and J by 2 bases, 3 bases remained unmatched. Full variable domain (remainder filled in from reference TRBV5-6 and TRBJ2-7): DAGVTQSPTHLIKTRGQQVTLRCSPKSGHDTVSWYQQALGQGPQFIFQYYEEEERQRGNFPDRFSGHQFPNYSSELNVNALLLGDSALYLCASSSSGGVTYEQYFGPGTRLTVT.

The chain employs TRBV4-3 and TRBJ2-7; the D gene is possibly TRBD1 (5 bases). CDR1 LGHNA and CDR2 YSLEER come from the germline V gene. This CDR3 is 13 amino acids long. Trimming stripped 3 bases from V and 7 bases from J, with 13 bases between. CDR3 in DNA: TGCGCCAGCAGCCACGGCAGGGCTAGGGAGCAGTACTTC. This encodes CASSHGRAREQYF.

The sample holds a few counts of this clone. This chain connects TRBV7-2 to TRBJ2-1; the match to TRBD1 covers 9 bases. The CDR3 is 13 amino acids. Germline-derived CDR1 and CDR2 are SGHTA and FQGNSA. V lost 2 bases and J lost 10; bases outside the gene matches: 3. CDR3 nucleotides: TGTGCCAGCAGCTTAACAGGGGGCATGGAGCAGTTCTTC. It translates to CASSLTGGMEQFF.

The rearrangement links TRBV2 to TRBJ1-5; tentatively, D is TRBD1 (5 bases). This CDR3 region has 13 residues. Germline lookup yields CDR1 SNHLY and CDR2 FYNNEI. The V and J ends lost 3 bases and 9 bases respectively, with 12 bases between them. CDR3 bases: TGTGCCAGCAGTGAGGTGGGGGGTGGGCCCCAGCATTTT. Translated: CASSEVGGGPQHF.

This chain uses TRBV7-3 with TRBJ1-6; no definite D call. The CDR3 loop spans 14 amino acids. V dropped 5 bases and J dropped 2 bases, with 7 bases sitting between them. Germline assignment: CDR1 SGHTA and CDR2 FQGTGA. CDR3 in DNA: TGTGCCAGCAGCCCAGGCACCTATAATTCACCCCTCCACTTT. Translating gives CASSPGTYNSPLHF.

The gene calls are TRBV2 and TRBJ1-2; D is uncertain. The CDR3 has 13 residues. CDR1 is SNHLY, CDR2 FYNNEI, per germline. V lost 4 bases and J 5 bases, leaving 11 bases between the germline ends. The CDR3 reads CASSGERRYGYTF. CDR3 coding DNA: TGTGCCAGCAGTGGTGAACGGAGGTATGGCTACACCTTC.

This clone was detected a few times. The genes are TRBV29-1 and TRBJ1-4, with D maybe TRBD1 (6 bases). The CDR3 sequence is 13 residues long. Germline CDR1 SQVTM, CDR2 ANQGSEA. Between the trimmed V and J ends, which lost 4 bases and 8 bases, there was a span of 14 bases. DNA of the CDR3: TGCAGCGTTGGAGGGGGTATAGGAGAAAAACTGTTTTTT. It is translated as CSVGGGIGEKLFF.

J is TRBJ2-1 and V is TRBV7-3, with TRBD1 identical over 7 bases. This CDR3 has 16 amino acids. Germline-derived CDR1 and CDR2 are SGHTA and FQGTGA. V dropped 3 bases and J dropped 2; count of bases not matched to a gene: 7. The CDR3 sequence: CASSLRPGQPYNEQFF. The CDR3 DNA follows: TGTGCCAGCAGCTTGCGTCCGGGACAGCCCTACAATGAGCAGTTCTTC.

The sample holds a few counts of this clone. The rearrangement joins TRBV4-2 to TRBJ2-7; 8 bases fit TRBD1. The CDR3 runs 15 residues. The ends lost 1 base at V and 5 bases at J; junction bases unmatched: 7. The germline gives CDR1 LGHNA, CDR2 YNFKEQ. The CDR3 sequence is CASSQVEDRVHEQYF. The CDR3 nucleotides are TGTGCCAGCAGCCAAGTAGAGGACAGGGTCCACGAGCAGTACTTC.

The chain uses TRBV5-4 and TRBJ2-7; a possible D gene is TRBD1 (5 bases). Germline CDR1 reads SGHNT; CDR2 reads YYREEE (reference sequence). The CDR3 extends over 12 amino acids. V lost 4 bases and J lost 4, with 9 bases in between. The CDR3 sequence: CASSRQRYEQYF. The DNA of the CDR3 is TGTGCCAGCAGCCGACAGAGATACGAGCAGTACTTC.

Comment on this clone: This specimen includes other DNA sequences encoding the same CDR3. In DNA form, the CDR3 reads TGTGCCAGCAGTTTAGCGGGACCCACAGATACGCAGTATTTT. It is translated as CASSLAGPTDTQYF. J is TRBJ2-3 and V is TRBV28; a possible D gene is TRBD2 (6 bases). V was trimmed by 2 bases and J by 2 bases, leaving 8 bases between them. Germline CDR1 and CDR2: MDHEN and SYDVKM. The CDR3 runs 14 residues.

This clone was counted between two and nine times. This sequence joins TRBV10-3 and TRBJ1-1; the match to TRBD1 covers 8 bases. The V gene end was trimmed by 4 bases and the J gene end by 4 bases; junction bases not matched to a gene: 8. Per germline, CDR1 ENHRY and CDR2 SYGVKD. This CDR3 has 15 residues. The CDR3 sequence is CAISGTGSVGTEAFF. The CDR3 coding sequence is TGTGCCATCAGTGGGACAGGGTCAGTGGGCACTGAAGCTTTCTTT.

This clone was counted a few times. The chain is built from TRBV2 and TRBJ2-5; D might be TRBD2 (7 bases). V was cut by 7 bases and J by 5 bases, with 17 bases left in between. CDR1 and CDR2 from the germline V gene are SNHLY and FYNNEI. The CDR3 is 14 amino acids. In DNA form, the CDR3 reads TGTGCCAGCAAGATACGGGGGGCCAAGGAGACCCAGTACTTC. It codes for CASKIRGAKETQYF.

The table lists this clone with a few counts. The chain carries TRBV7-9 and TRBJ1-1; D is unresolved. This CDR3 is built from 14 residues. CDR1 and CDR2 from the germline V gene are SEHNR and FQNEAQ (reference sequence). V lost 1 base and J 1 base, leaving 7 bases between the germline ends. The CDR3 nucleotides are TGTGCCAGCAGCTTAGGGGCATGGAACACTGAAGCTTTCTTT. It codes for CASSLGAWNTEAFF.

This clone was seen a handful of times. V gene TRBV5-8 combines with J gene TRBJ1-1; D call uncertain. The germline V gene encodes CDR1 SGHTS and CDR2 YDEGEE. CDR3 length equals 14 residues. V shed 0 bases and J shed 7 bases, with 13 bases lying between them. The CDR3 protein is CASSLAPSSSEAFF. CDR3 coding DNA: TGTGCCAGCAGCTTGGCTCCTTCGTCTAGTGAAGCTTTCTTT. Supplemented by reference TRBV5-8 and TRBJ1-1, the full variable domain reads EAGVTQSPTHLIKTRGQQATLRCSPISGHTSVYWYQQALGLGLQFLLWYDEGEERNRGNFPPRFSGRQFPNYSSELNVNALELEDSALYLCASSLAPSSSEAFFGQGTRLTVV.

The gene calls are TRBV9 and TRBJ2-5, with D possibly being TRBD1 (5 bases). V shed 0 bases and J shed 3 bases, with 9 bases lying between them. The CDR3 extends over 14 amino acids. Germline assignment: CDR1 SGDLS and CDR2 YYNGEE. CDR3 amino acids: CASSVGGREETQYF. The CDR3 region has the DNA TGTGCCAGCAGCGTAGGGGGCAGGGAAGAGACCCAGTACTTC.

This clone came up a few times. CDR3 protein: CASSQDSVAGNEQFF. The CDR3 DNA reads as TGTGCCAGCAGCCAAGATTCGGTAGCTGGCAATGAGCAGTTCTTC. The V gene is TRBV4-2, the J gene TRBJ2-1; D is uncertain. Germline V gene sequence: CDR1 LGHNA, CDR2 YNFKEQ. This CDR3 contains 15 residues. With 0 bases removed from V and 6 bases from J, the gap between germline ends came to 12 bases.

This clone was seen a handful of times. The chain employs TRBV18 and TRBJ2-4; D not certain. Deletions cut 0 bases from V and 0 bases from J, with 21 bases between. The CDR3 consists of 20 residues. The germline CDR1 and CDR2 sequences are KGHSH and LQKENI. The CDR3 DNA is TGTGCCAGCTCACCACCTTCCCTGGGCCATGGAACCTTAGCCAAAAACATTCAGTACTTC. Translating it yields CASSPPSLGHGTLAKNIQYF.

This clone was observed a few times. This chain connects TRBV29-1 to TRBJ2-1; 11 nucleotides align to TRBD2. Germline V gives CDR1 SQVTM, CDR2 ANQGSEA. With V trimmed by 1 base and J by 6 bases, 5 bases remained unmatched. The CDR3 contains 15 residues. In nucleotides, the CDR3 is TGCAGCGTTGAAGGGACTAGCGGGTTCCCCAATGAGCAGTTCTTC. Translation: CSVEGTSGFPNEQFF.

This clone appeared many times. Other DNA sequences in the sample encode the same CDR3. The chain links TRBV7-9 to TRBJ1-6, with D perhaps matching TRBD1 (5 bases). With 1 base removed from V and 5 bases from J, the gap between germline ends came to 6 bases. CDR3 length equals 14 residues. The germline gives CDR1 SEHNR, CDR2 FQNEAQ (reference sequence). The CDR3 DNA reads as TGTGCCAGCAGCTTAGGGGGGGATAATTCACCCCTCCACTTT. As protein: CASSLGGDNSPLHF.

The sample holds a few counts of this clone. V and J are TRBV6-5 and TRBJ2-3, with 7 bases identical to TRBD2. The CDR3 contains 16 residues. After removal of 2 bases from V and 4 bases from J, the junction contained 9 bases not matched to a gene. From germline, CDR1 is MNHEY and CDR2 SVGAGI. CDR3 nucleotides: TGTGCCAGCAGTTACGATGCTCCGGGACTATCAGATACGCAGTATTTT. Amino acid sequence: CASSYDAPGLSDTQYF.

This clone was counted ten times or more. The chain links TRBV5-4 to TRBJ2-2; TRBD1 aligns across 7 bases. Germline trimming cut 5 bases from V and 4 bases from J; bases unmatched to any gene: 2. The CDR3 has 13 amino acids. Germline V gene data show CDR1 as SGHNT and CDR2 as YYREEE (reference sequence). This CDR3 is CASRRDSTGELFF. In nucleotides, the CDR3 is TGTGCCAGCAGAAGGGACAGCACCGGGGAGCTGTTTTTT.

The chain joins TRBV6-5 to TRBJ1-5, with a possible D match to TRBD1 (5 bases). The length of the CDR3 is 14 residues. In germline, CDR1 is MNHEY, CDR2 SVGAGI. Trimming pared 4 bases from V and 6 bases from J, leaving 13 bases between. The CDR3 loop is CASSLKGRGQPQHF. The CDR3 DNA reads TGTGCCAGCAGTTTGAAGGGGAGGGGTCAGCCCCAGCATTTT.

This clone was picked up a small number of times. The gene calls are TRBV7-2 and TRBJ2-1; D is perhaps TRBD1 (6 bases). The CDR3 spans 15 residues. The V and J ends lost 3 bases and 5 bases respectively, with 14 bases between them. Germline V gene data show CDR1 as SGHTA and CDR2 as FQGNSA. The CDR3 nucleotides read TGTGCCAGCAGCTTGGATTCGGGACAACACAATGAGCAGTTCTTC. It yields the protein CASSLDSGQHNEQFF.

This clone was detected only a few times. The V and J genes are TRBV4-2 and TRBJ1-4; TRBD1 might be the D (5 bases). Germline V CDR1 and CDR2: LGHNA, YNFKEQ. The CDR3 covers 17 residues. With 0 bases removed from V and 0 bases from J, the gap between germline ends came to 11 bases. CDR3 in DNA: TGTGCCAGCAGCCAAGAGGGGGGAGGGCCAACTAATGAAAAACTGTTTTTT. Translated, it gives CASSQEGGGPTNEKLFF.